The present T cell receptor beta chain was sequenced within a study of response to subunit inactivated influenza vaccine. Using its own MiXCR run on the RT-PCR reads, TCRdb lists one record per CDR3 protein. The sample has about 700,000 distinct CDR3 sequences; approximately 15% are singletons. This clonotype appeared a few times. Antigen unknown. The CDR3 totals 16 residues. Germline loops: CDR1 MNHEY, CDR2 SMNVEV (reference sequence). V was cut by 6 bases and J by 0 bases, with 17 bases left in between. Study-level results: New T cells are recruited in small numbers by each seasonal influenza vaccination, according to the authors' suggestion.

V gene TRBV27 combines with J gene TRBJ2-5; a weak D match, TRBD2 (6 bases). Here the sequenced sample was PBMCs from blood, taken 14 to 15 days before vaccination. The clonotype comes from a man between 50 and 59 years old who received an inactivated influenza vaccine. In DNA, the CDR3 is TGTGCCAGCAGCCCCCCCAGCGGGCGGTACCAAGAGACCCAGTACTTC. Its protein is CASSPPSGRYQETQYF.